These 11 T cell receptor beta chains share one sample of origin, sequenced in a study of blood T cell repertoires in COVID-19. Only in-frame clones appear in the TCRdb table, and some are missing; sequencing was by immunoSEQ multiplex PCR. Of 97,000 or so clones in the sample, 84% were seen once. The sample was peripheral blood. These receptors came from a man between 40 and 49 years old with active or convalescent COVID-19.

This chain uses TRBV29-1 with TRBJ1-5; TRBD1 agrees at 7 bases. Germline V gene data show CDR1 as SQVTM and CDR2 as ANQGSEA. Trimming at V came to 4 bases and at J to 7 bases, leaving 7 bases not matched to a gene. The CDR3 runs to 13 residues. CDR3: CSVGKGAGQPQHF. The CDR3 region has the DNA TGCAGCGTTGGTAAGGGGGCCGGGCAGCCCCAGCATTTT.

The count of this clone is one. The gene calls are TRBV6-2 or TRBV6-3 and TRBJ1-4; D ambiguous. V was trimmed by 2 bases and J by 9 bases, leaving 7 bases between them. Germline lookup yields CDR1 MNHEY and CDR2 SVGEGT. The CDR3 has 12 amino acids. CDR3: CASSYVRQKLFF. CDR3 nucleotides: TGTGCCAGCAGTTACGTCAGGCAAAAACTGTTTTTT.

This chain links TRBV6-2 or TRBV6-3 with TRBJ1-6; D gene ambiguous. The V end was cut by 4 bases, the J end by 10 bases, with 14 bases between. CDR1 and CDR2 from the germline V gene are MNHEY and SVGEGT. CDR3 length: 14 amino acids. CDR3 protein: CASSFPGSASPLHF. The DNA for the CDR3 is TGTGCCAGCAGTTTTCCGGGATCGGCCTCACCCCTCCACTTT.

This chain uses TRBV28 with TRBJ1-6; D might be TRBD1 (6 bases). The V gene's germline CDR1 is MDHEN and CDR2 SYDVKM. V dropped 8 bases and J dropped 2 bases, with 13 bases sitting between them. This CDR3 is 15 amino acids long. The CDR3 reads CASARQVTYNSPLHF. CDR3 nucleotide sequence: TGTGCCAGCGCCCGACAGGTGACCTATAATTCACCCCTCCACTTT.

The chain joins TRBV19 to TRBJ1-1; a possible D gene is TRBD1 (5 bases). The CDR3 extends over 14 amino acids. V dropped 8 bases and J dropped 4 bases, with 17 bases sitting between them. Germline V CDR1 and CDR2: LNHDA, SQIVND (reference sequence). CDR3 protein: CASGTGVSGTEAFF. The CDR3 bases are TGTGCCAGTGGCACAGGAGTTTCGGGCACTGAAGCTTTCTTT.

The chain joins TRBV13 to TRBJ2-2; 8 bases line up with TRBD2. Germline V gene data show CDR1 as PRHDT and CDR2 as FYEKMQ (reference sequence). The CDR3 is 16 amino acids. V lost 5 bases and J lost 9; bases outside the gene matches: 14. The CDR3 region is CASSKTGGQRFRELFF. The CDR3 nucleotides read TGTGCCAGCAGCAAGACGGGGGGGCAGCGTTTCCGGGAGCTGTTTTTT.

This clone was detected once. The chain uses TRBV7-9 and TRBJ1-6; 8 nucleotides match TRBD1. V dropped 1 base and J dropped 9; count of bases not matched to a gene: 2. The CDR3 runs 14 residues. Germline values: CDR1 SEHNR, CDR2 FQNEAQ (reference sequence). The CDR3 coding sequence is TGTGCCAGCAGCTTAGGGACAGGGTCTTCACCCCTCCACTTT. This encodes CASSLGTGSSPLHF.

This chain joins TRBV6-5 and TRBJ2-5; 11 bases agree with TRBD2. CDR3 length: 15 residues. Germline V gene data show CDR1 as MNHEY and CDR2 as SVGAGI. V shed 5 bases, J shed 2 bases, and the junction held 4 bases outside the gene matches. The CDR3 DNA reads as TGTGCCAGCAGTCTGACTAGCGGGGATCAAGAGACCCAGTACTTC. Protein sequence: CASSLTSGDQETQYF.

The chain has TRBV5-1 and TRBJ2-3; 9 nucleotides match TRBD2. Germline V gene data show CDR1 as SGHRS and CDR2 as YFSETQ. The CDR3 loop spans 14 amino acids. The trim removed 6 bases at V and 1 base at J, leaving 3 bases unmatched. CDR3: CASNSGGGTDTQYF. CDR3 coding DNA: TGCGCCAGCAATAGCGGGGGAGGCACAGATACGCAGTATTTT.

The chain links TRBV5-1 to TRBJ2-2; maybe TRBD2 (5 bases). Trimming cost V 0 bases and J 4 bases, with 7 bases left between them. Per germline, CDR1 SGHRS and CDR2 YFSETQ. The CDR3 consists of 14 residues. The CDR3 region is CASSLGAGTGELFF. The CDR3 DNA reads as TGCGCCAGCAGCTTGGGGGCGGGCACCGGGGAGCTGTTTTTT. Filled out from reference TRBV5-1 and TRBJ2-2, the complete variable domain reads KAGVTQTPRYLIKTRGQQVTLSCSPISGHRSVSWYQQTPGQGLQFLFEYFSETQRNKGNFPGRFSGRQFSNSRSEMNVSTLELGDSALYLCASSLGAGTGELFFGEGSRLTVL.

The J gene is TRBJ1-3, the V gene TRBV28; perhaps TRBD1 as D (6 bases). Per the germline V gene, CDR1 is MDHEN and CDR2 is SYDVKM. The CDR3 has 19 amino acids. V dropped 1 base and J dropped 1 base, with 20 bases sitting between them. The CDR3 DNA sequence: TGTGCCAGCAGTTTATCAGACCCACCGGGACAAAAATCTGGAAACACCATATATTTT. Its translation: CASSLSDPPGQKSGNTIYF.